Given below is one T cell receptor (beta chain) in context. Its recognized antigen is unknown. Base quality data are lacking; no much larger clone is found one base away. TCRbeta CDR3 regions were amplified from genomic DNA using the immunoSEQ Assay, a bias-controlled multiplex PCR. For the original study's pipeline: The number of nucleated cells in each sample was estimated from the amplification of reference gene primers within the assay. Sequence reads were collapsed and filtered to measure the absolute abundance of every unique TCRbeta CDR3 rearrangement. Productive Simpson clonality was computed per sample as the square root of Simpson's diversity index over productive rearrangements. In TCRdb, the immuneACCESS table is reduced to in-frame sequences with V and J assigned. These tables do not hold every clone; where another copy was compared, an unresolved V gene accounts for under half, and the others remain unexplained. V and J calls and clone size are those listed in that table; D and trimming were worked out from the DNA. This sample comprises around 200,000 clones, about 85% of them detected only once. 14% of the sample rests with the top ten.

The data originate from a study of blood T cell repertoires in COVID-19 (dated by TCRdb to the early 2020s). Context from the whole study: Samples from collaborators originated in the United States, Italy and Spain and spanned both the acute and convalescent phases of COVID-19. The prospective study material was composed of cDNA or gDNA derived from T cells, B-cell-depleted T cells, or PBMCs. The dataset comprised deeply sampled blood TCRbeta repertoires from subjects exposed to, actively infected with, or recovered from COVID-19. The repertoires were released in a freely available public database intended as a resource for research on the immune response to SARS-CoV-2. The samples were drawn from two sources: the first 160 participants of the ongoing ImmuneRACE study, and approximately 1,300 subjects contributed by 6 global collaborators. Sample metadata almost always included a de-identified subject ID, COVID-19 status, age in years and sex. Where HLA class I and class II types were available, the types were taken from metadata supplied by the sample provider, not from assay-based typing.

Broader findings and caveats from the paper: How much clinical and demographic metadata was included differed by source and by participant, and the metadata was provided uncurated.

Taken from cysteine to phenylalanine, the CDR3 has 16 residues. CDR3 DNA is the only sequence kept; it has 48 bases, read in frame from the first base. V trim: 5 bases; J trim: 2 bases; unmatched bases: 10. CDR1 and CDR2 are drawn from the germline V gene (reference sequence): SEHNR, FQNEAQ. One collaborating source in Seattle enrolled patients while the patients were actively infected and followed the patients over time throughout the course of disease. Collaborating institutions collected whole blood in K2EDTA tubes following their own protocols. Collaborator samples were shipped for TCRbeta analysis as frozen whole blood, isolated PBMCs, or DNA extracted from either sample type.

The receptor's source is a woman between 65 and 79 years old with COVID-19, enrolled during active disease. Recombination connected TRBV7-9 to TRBJ2-7, with TRBD1 matching 9 junction bases. Material: peripheral blood. The DNA sequence is given as TGTGCCAGCAGCCTTGGGGCCGGACAGGGGACCTACGAGCAGTACTTC. Its coded protein is CASSLGAGQGTYEQYF.